This TCR beta chain was obtained from a study of T cells in Graves' hyperthyroidism and ophthalmopathy (dated by TCRdb to between 2018 and 2020). Context from the whole study: Peripheral blood was sampled at the time of initial diagnosis, prior to any treatment. Prospective prediction of ophthalmopathy was tested in an independent validation cohort of 18 to 20 hyperthyroidism patients and 15 to 17 patients who later progressed to ophthalmopathy. According to the paper, TCR Vbeta CDR3 sequencing was carried out on 135 peripheral blood samples, which came from 40 to 45 ophthalmopathy, approximately 78 hyperthyroidism and approximately 17 progressor patients. After blood sampling, hyperthyroidism patients were treated with methimazole at a starting dose of 30 mg daily, and ophthalmopathy patients were treated with high-dose intravenous methylprednisolone. The 100 discovery patients were divided at random into training and test sets in a 7:3 ratio. In addition, the study compared T-cell repertoires in thyroid tissue and in blood from roughly 6 Graves' hyperthyroidism patients. To identify TCR V-J signatures that set the groups apart, the researchers used a discovery cohort of 100 patients, made up of 40 to 45 with Graves' ophthalmopathy and some 55 with stable Graves' hyperthyroidism. Overall study results and their limits: Most expanded thyroid clonotypes (frequency above 0.001) were also detected in blood, suggesting blood repertoires may reflect thyroid immune responses. During validation, the model predicted progression to ophthalmopathy a median of roughly 7.1 months ahead of onset, with roughly 65% sensitivity and roughly 72% specificity. No statistical method was used to fix the sample size in advance, and group allocation was not hidden from the investigators. Ophthalmopathy was separated from stable hyperthyroidism by a 13 V-J signature model, with over 85% sensitivity and about 81% specificity obtained in cross-validation and 80%/75% obtained in testing.

This clonotype was detected ten times or more. This clone's antigen is unknown. No much larger clone is present one base from it, and per-base qualities are unavailable. Stable Graves' hyperthyroidism was defined as the absence of progression to ophthalmopathy over 18 months of follow-up. Hyperthyroidism patients were aged 18 to 65 years and newly diagnosed, with disease duration of less than 2 months. Any patient with an uncontrolled infection, another autoimmune disease, pregnancy or lactation was excluded. Diagnoses were established on the basis of clinical symptoms, serum thyroxine and TRAb, thyroid ultrasound, and orbital computed tomography. Ficoll-Paque density gradient centrifugation was used to isolate PBMCs from about 9 ml of fresh peripheral blood. Trizol reagent was used to extract total RNA, and RNA quality was then checked on an Agilent 2100 Bioanalyzer. The TCR beta CDR3 regions were amplified from the RNA transcripts. A first-round RT-PCR of the TCR CDR3 used the HTBI primer set with the Qiagen OneStep RT-PCR kit. Libraries were constructed in a second round of multiplex PCR, after which size selection and purification were performed. Libraries were sequenced paired-end with 100 bp reads on an Illumina HiSeq2000. The study's own analysis went as follows. SOAPnuke was used to process the raw data, with reads discarded if the reads contained adapters or uncalled bases, had a mean Phred below 15, or lacked an exact constant-primer or identifier match. COPE v1.2.5 was used to merge high-quality paired reads, and clonotypes were defined as unique nucleotide sequences. MiTCR v1.1 was used to align clonotypes to the IMGT TRBV, TRBD and TRBJ reference segments. The analysis was restricted to V-J combinations with a frequency above 0.0001, which together covered 98% to 99.2% of the repertoires. A TCS score was defined as the ratio of F50 (clonal expansion) to E x V (chaos), with BLOSUM62-based TCRdist applied between CDR3 peptides within each V-J. Welch's t-statistics and random forest reduced 514 V-J features to fewer than 15, which were used in a naive Bayes classifier (R e1071). TCRdb reprocessing: public reads trimmed at Q25 with fastp, clones called with MiXCR, in-frame beta chains kept. Every distinct CDR3 protein forms one entry, paired with its most common genes and DNA. TCRdb assigned the V and J calls; the authors' analysis was not used. The sample table shows 300,000 to 350,000 distinct CDR3 sequences, and around 20% are seen once. The top ten hold roughly 52% of the sample.

The CDR3, from cysteine to phenylalanine, totals 14 residues. Left in the record is the CDR3 DNA by itself, 42 bases read in frame from the first base. Trimming at the junction amounts to 4 bases on V and 7 bases on J, and the germline ends lie 11 bases apart. In the germline V gene (reference sequence), CDR1 corresponds to LGHDT and CDR2 to YNNKEL. The receptor was derived from a woman between 50 and 59 years old with Graves' hyperthyroidism. The sample was blood. Recombination connected TRBV3-1 to TRBJ1-6; the D gene cannot be resolved reliably. The CDR3 region has the sequence CASSRGGGNSPLHF. The nucleotide sequence reads as follows: TGTGCCAGCAGCCGAGGAGGCGGGAATTCACCCCTCCACTTT.